These T cell receptor beta chains were read from a single sample in a study of memory CD4+ T cells and cytomegalovirus serostatus. Some clones are missing from TCRdb's copy, which holds only in-frame ones; the method was immunoSEQ multiplex PCR. The table includes some 50,000 clones, 60% to 80% detected once. Input material: memory CD4+ T cells from blood. Receptors were obtained from an adult in good health and CMV-seropositive. The CDR3 runs from the conserved cysteine through the conserved F or W. D genes are given only for firm matches. Clone size is shown for a subset of rows, as once, few, many or a class of expanded clone.

17 TRBJ2-7 TRBD2 - TRBV13 TGTGCCAGCAGCTTAGGTTGGCAGCGGGGGTTAGCCTACGAGCAGTACTTC CASSLGWQRGLAYEQYF
14 TRBJ2-5 - - TRBV10-1 TGCGCCAGGGGGATGTGGGGGGTGGAAGAGACCCAGTACTTC CARGMWGVEETQYF
13 TRBJ1-5 TRBD1 - TRBV19 TGTGCCAGTAGTACAGGGGGGTATCAGCCCCAGCATTTT CASSTGGYQPQHF
13 TRBJ2-1 - few TRBV6-4 TGTGCCAGCAGTGACGAAGCAGGGAAAGAGCAGTTCTTC CASSDEAGKEQFF
14 TRBJ1-6 - - TRBV9 TGTGCCAGCAGCGTCTCCCCACATAATTCACCCCTCCACTTT CASSVSPHNSPLHF
17 TRBJ1-5 - few TRBV6-1 TGTGCCAGCAGTGAACAGTACCTGTGGGGTAGCAATCAGCCCCAGCATTTT CASSEQYLWGSNQPQHF
14 TRBJ2-5 - - TRBV7-2 TGTGCCAGCAGCTTAAAGGCTAGGGAGGAGACCCAGTACTTC CASSLKAREETQYF
14 TRBJ1-2 - - TRBV28 TGTGCCAGCAGTTTATTCCCCGGAGGGCTTGGCTACACCTTC CASSLFPGGLGYTF
14 TRBJ1-6 - few TRBV6-4 TGTGCCAGCAGTGAGGTGTACGAGAATTCACCCCTCCACTTT CASSEVYENSPLHF
16 TRBJ1-1 - - TRBV7-2 TGTGCCAGCAGCGTAGATCAAGGAGGTTTAAACACTGAAGCTTTCTTT CASSVDQGGLNTEAFF
11 TRBJ2-7 - - TRBV2 TGTGCCAGCAGTATCCGGGGGGAGCAGTACTTC CASSIRGEQYF
15 TRBJ1-6 - - TRBV15 TGTGCCACCAGCAGAGAGCGTTACCGAAATTCACCCCTCCACTTT CATSRERYRNSPLHF
14 TRBJ2-2 - - TRBV5-1 TGCGCCAGCACAGACACTGGGAGAATCGGGGAGCTGTTTTTT CASTDTGRIGELFF
17 TRBJ2-7 TRBD2 - TRBV10-2 TGCGCCAGCAGTAAAGGACTAGCGGGGGCCCGGGTGGACGAGCAGTACTTC CASSKGLAGARVDEQYF
13 TRBJ2-5 - - TRBV29-1 TGCAGCGTTGATCAGGGCGACCAAGAGACCCAGTACTTC CSVDQGDQETQYF
16 TRBJ2-7 - - TRBV5-6 TGTGCCAGCAGCTGGTCTAAGGGCCGAGATTTCGACGAGCAGTACTTC CASSWSKGRDFDEQYF
14 TRBJ2-1 TRBD2 once TRBV6-4 TGTGCCAGCGGTCTAGGCGGGGGGGACAATGAGCAGTTCTTC CASGLGGGDNEQFF
14 TRBJ1-5 - - TRBV29-1 TGCAGCCCCGGGGGGGCGCGGTGCAATCAGCCCCAGCATTTT CSPGGARCNQPQHF
16 TRBJ1-4 - - TRBV7-6 TGTGCCAGCAGCCCAATAGGGCCAGGTGGTTATGAAAAACTGTTTTTT CASSPIGPGGYEKLFF
14 TRBJ1-6 - few TRBV19 TGTGCCAGTAGTATGTCCGGGGATGATTCACCCCTCCACTTT CASSMSGDDSPLHF
14 TRBJ2-7 TRBD1 - TRBV5-6 TGTGCCAGCAGCTTCACAGGGGTCAGCAACGAGCAGTACTTC CASSFTGVSNEQYF
18 TRBJ2-6 - once TRBV11-1 TGTGCCAGCAGCTATAACCTTCCGGGTTCCTCTGGGGCCAACGTCCTGACTTTC CASSYNLPGSSGANVLTF
16 TRBJ2-5 TRBD2 few TRBV7-2 TGTGCCAGCAGCTTAGGGTCAGCGGGGGGTGCGGAGACCCAGTACTTC CASSLGSAGGAETQYF
13 TRBJ1-1 - - TRBV7-9 TGTGCCAGCGTGGACACCGGGAACACTGAAGCTTTCTTT CASVDTGNTEAFF